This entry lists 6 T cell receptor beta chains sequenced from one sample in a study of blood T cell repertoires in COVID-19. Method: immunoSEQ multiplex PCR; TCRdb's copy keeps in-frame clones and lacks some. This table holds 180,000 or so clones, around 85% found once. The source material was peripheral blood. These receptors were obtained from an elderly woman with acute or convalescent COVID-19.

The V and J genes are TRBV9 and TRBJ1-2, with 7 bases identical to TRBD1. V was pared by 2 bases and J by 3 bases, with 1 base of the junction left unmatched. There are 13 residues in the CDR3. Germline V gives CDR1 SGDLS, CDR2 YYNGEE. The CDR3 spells CASSVGTDYGYTF. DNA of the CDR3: TGTGCCAGCAGCGTGGGGACAGACTATGGCTACACCTTC.

The CDR3 DNA reads TGTGCCAGCAGCTCCCGGGGACAGGGTGAGAGGAATGAGCAGTTCTTC. It translates to CASSSRGQGERNEQFF. This chain links TRBV7-8 with TRBJ2-1; the match to TRBD1 covers 9 bases. Trimming removed 4 bases from V and 7 bases from J; junction bases left unmatched: 11. CDR3 size: 16 residues. Germline lookup yields CDR1 SGHVS and CDR2 FQNEAQ.

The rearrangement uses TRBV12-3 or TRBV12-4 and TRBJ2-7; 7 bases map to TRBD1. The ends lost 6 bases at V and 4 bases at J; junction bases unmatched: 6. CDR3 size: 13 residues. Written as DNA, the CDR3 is TGTGCCAGCAGATCCGGGACAGCTTACGAGCAGTACTTC. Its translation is CASRSGTAYEQYF.

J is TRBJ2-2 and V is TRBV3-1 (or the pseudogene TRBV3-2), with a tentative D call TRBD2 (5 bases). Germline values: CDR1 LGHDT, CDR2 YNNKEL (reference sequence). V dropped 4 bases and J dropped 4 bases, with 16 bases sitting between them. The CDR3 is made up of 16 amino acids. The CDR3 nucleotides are TGTGCCAGCAGCCGAGGACTCCGGAAGGGCACCGGGGAGCTGTTTTTT. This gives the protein CASSRGLRKGTGELFF.

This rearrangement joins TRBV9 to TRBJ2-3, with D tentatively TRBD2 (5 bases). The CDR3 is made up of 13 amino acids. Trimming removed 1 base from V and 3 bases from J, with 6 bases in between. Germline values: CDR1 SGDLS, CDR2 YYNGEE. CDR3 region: CASSVRGTDTQYF. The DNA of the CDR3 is TGTGCCAGCAGCGTACGGGGTACAGATACGCAGTATTTT.

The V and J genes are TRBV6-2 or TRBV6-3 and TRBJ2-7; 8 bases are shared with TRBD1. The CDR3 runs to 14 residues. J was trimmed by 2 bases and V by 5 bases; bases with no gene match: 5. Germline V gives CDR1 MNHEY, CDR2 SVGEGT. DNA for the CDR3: TGTGCCAGCAGTAATGGACAGGGTCCCTACGAGCAGTACTTC. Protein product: CASSNGQGPYEQYF.